A single sample is the source of the 18 T cell receptor beta chains below, sequenced in a study of human T cells and chemical hapten exposure. TCRdb re-analysed the RACE reads in MiXCR, keeping a single row per CDR3 protein. The sample records some 110,000 distinct CDR3 sequences, 11% being singletons. Time point indicated: patch test 3, about 24 weeks after DPC sensitization. Treatment defined: therapeutic diphenylcyclopropenone sensitization with weekly scalp DPC. This material consisted of whole blood, taken in connection with sensitization to the hapten diphenylcyclopropenone (DPC). These receptors were collected from a woman aged 45-60 years with alopecia areata. Some clones in this sample may be carry-over from other donors' samples.

In this sample, this clonotype turned up many times. The V call is TRBV28, the J call TRBJ2-2; possibly TRBD1 for D (5 bases). Germline CDR1 and CDR2: MDHEN and SYDVKM. The V end was cut by 10 bases, the J end by 6 bases, with 15 bases between. This CDR3 is 13 amino acids long. The CDR3 DNA is TGTGCCACCAGATCGTTCAGGGCCGGGGAGCTGTTTTTT. It codes for CATRSFRAGELFF.

This clonotype was counted between two and nine times. This chain links TRBV5-1 with TRBJ1-3, with TRBD1 matching 8 bases. This CDR3 has 15 amino acids. From germline, CDR1 is SGHRS and CDR2 YFSETQ. The trim removed 5 bases at V and 4 bases at J, leaving 8 bases unmatched. CDR3 nucleotide sequence: TGCGCCAGCAGTTCGACAGGGGCTACGGGAAACACCATATATTTT. It yields the protein CASSSTGATGNTIYF. The full variable domain, its missing parts supplied by reference TRBV5-1 and TRBJ1-3, is KAGVTQTPRYLIKTRGQQVTLSCSPISGHRSVSWYQQTPGQGLQFLFEYFSETQRNKGNFPGRFSGRQFSNSRSEMNVSTLELGDSALYLCASSSTGATGNTIYFGEGSWLTVV.

V is TRBV20-1 and J is TRBJ1-5; TRBD1 aligns across 8 bases. J was trimmed by 2 bases and V by 1 base; bases with no gene match: 7. Germline V gives CDR1 DFQATT, CDR2 SNEGSKA (reference sequence). CDR3 size: 16 residues. In nucleotides, the CDR3 is TGCAGTGCTAGAGCGCGGACAGGGATAGGCAATCAGCCCCAGCATTTT. Translated: CSARARTGIGNQPQHF.

This clonotype was observed at least ten times. The chain recombines TRBV13 with TRBJ2-7, with TRBD2 matching 8 bases. The CDR3 is made up of 16 amino acids. V shed 2 bases and J 1 base; nucleotides not matched to a gene: 7. The V gene's germline CDR1 is PRHDT and CDR2 FYEKMQ (reference sequence). CDR3: CASSLFRGGTSYEQYF. CDR3 coding DNA: TGTGCCAGCAGCTTATTTCGCGGGGGGACTTCCTACGAGCAGTACTTC.

The chain recombines TRBV3-1 with TRBJ2-5; TRBD2 matches 10 bases. Germline assignment: CDR1 LGHDT and CDR2 YNNKEL (reference sequence). V gave up 0 bases and J gave up 2 bases; unmatched junction bases: 3. The CDR3 runs to 16 residues. CDR3 sequence (DNA): TGTGCCAGCAGCCAAGACACAGCGGGGGGGCAAGAGACCCAGTACTTC. As protein: CASSQDTAGGQETQYF.

J is TRBJ2-5 and V is TRBV11-2; perhaps TRBD1 as D (7 bases). V lost 10 bases and J lost 1, with 16 bases in between. The CDR3 extends over 14 amino acids. CDR1 and CDR2 from the germline V gene are SGHAT and FQNNGV. CDR3 sequence: CATHRGSGQETQYF. The DNA for the CDR3 is TGTGCCACCCACAGGGGTAGCGGCCAAGAGACCCAGTACTTC. Variable domain in full (rest from reference TRBV11-2 and TRBJ2-5): EAGVAQSPRYKIIEKRQSVAFWCNPISGHATLYWYQQILGQGPKLLIQFQNNGVVDDSQLPKDRFSAERLKGVDSTLKIQPAKLEDSAVYLCATHRGSGQETQYFGPGTRLLVL.

This clonotype has only a few counts. V and J are TRBV9 and TRBJ2-3, with 9 bases fitting TRBD2. The CDR3 has 15 amino acids. The trim removed 1 base at V and 2 bases at J, leaving 2 bases unmatched. Germline CDR1 SGDLS, CDR2 YYNGEE. CDR3 residues: CASSVLAGATDTQYF. In DNA form, the CDR3 reads TGTGCCAGCAGCGTATTAGCGGGGGCCACAGATACGCAGTATTTT.

The chain employs TRBV20-1 and TRBJ2-7, with TRBD1 matching 8 bases. Germline V lookup: CDR1 DFQATT, CDR2 SNEGSKA (reference sequence). Trimming removed 2 bases from V and 4 bases from J; junction bases left unmatched: 1. The CDR3 extends over 12 amino acids. The CDR3: CSARRDRYEQYF. In nucleotides, the CDR3 is TGCAGTGCTAGACGGGACAGGTACGAGCAGTACTTC.

Concerning this clonotype itself: One base away lies a much larger clone, so this may be a sequencing read error. The gene calls are TRBV7-9 and TRBJ1-1; D ambiguous. The V gene lost 3 bases and the J gene lost 3 bases, with 8 bases spanning the gap. The CDR3 is made up of 13 amino acids. Per germline, CDR1 SEHNR and CDR2 FQNEAQ (reference sequence). The CDR3 DNA follows: TGTGCCAGCAGCTTCCTGGGGTACACTGAAGCTTTCTTT. Protein: CASSFLGYTEAFF.

The rearrangement joins TRBV10-3 to TRBJ2-7; D is unclear. V lost 2 bases and J lost 4, with 9 bases in between. Germline V gene sequence: CDR1 ENHRY, CDR2 SYGVKD. The CDR3 covers 13 residues. CDR3 bases: TGTGCCATCAGTGAGGGGAATCCATACGAGCAGTACTTC. Translated: CAISEGNPYEQYF.

This clonotype was detected many times. The chain carries TRBV20-1 and TRBJ2-7; 8 nucleotides match TRBD2. Per germline, CDR1 DFQATT and CDR2 SNEGSKA (reference sequence). With 2 bases clipped from V and 4 bases from J, the junction kept 10 bases outside the gene matches. The CDR3 has 15 residues. In DNA, the CDR3 is TGCAGTGCTAGACCACTAGCGGAGACTTTATACGAGCAGTACTTC. As protein: CSARPLAETLYEQYF.

The chain recombines TRBV7-2 with TRBJ1-4; D perhaps matches TRBD1 (6 bases). The germline V gene encodes CDR1 SGHTA and CDR2 FQGNSA. There are 14 residues in the CDR3. The ends were cut back, 5 bases at V and 8 bases at J, with 15 bases in the middle. CDR3 in amino acids: CASSRGQIREKLFF. The CDR3 DNA sequence: TGTGCCAGCAGCAGAGGACAGATTCGAGAAAAACTGTTTTTT.

This clonotype was counted only a few times. This chain uses TRBV27 with TRBJ2-3; D could derive from TRBD1 or TRBD2 (5 bases each). The germline V gene encodes CDR1 MNHEY and CDR2 SMNVEV (reference sequence). V was trimmed by 6 bases and J by 1 base, leaving 14 bases between them. The CDR3 contains 15 residues. In DNA, the CDR3 is TGTGCCAGCAGCTCCCCAAGGGGAGGCACAGATACGCAGTATTTT. This encodes CASSSPRGGTDTQYF.

In this sample, this clonotype turned up many times. The chain recombines TRBV12-3 or TRBV12-4 with TRBJ2-2, with D perhaps given as TRBD1 or TRBD2 (5 bases each). This CDR3 has 15 amino acids. V was clipped by 1 base and J by 1 base, with 7 bases between them. The CDR3 region has the DNA TGTGCCAGCAGTTTAGTGAGGGGGAACACCGGGGAGCTGTTTTTT. Its protein product is CASSLVRGNTGELFF.

In its sample, this clonotype was seen a few times. J is TRBJ2-3 and V is TRBV6-1; D uncertain. The germline CDR1 and CDR2 sequences are MNHNS and SASEGT. The V end was cut by 1 base, the J end by 0 bases, with 8 bases between. This CDR3 region has 15 residues. The CDR3 sequence is CASSEGARSTDTQYF. CDR3 coding DNA: TGTGCCAGCAGTGAAGGAGCGCGTAGCACAGATACGCAGTATTTT.

J is TRBJ2-6 and V is TRBV7-9; D uncertain. Germline V gene lookup returns CDR1 SEHNR and CDR2 FQNEAQ (reference sequence). CDR3 length: 16 amino acids. Trimming took 3 bases from V and 4 from J, leaving 13 bases between them. The CDR3 sequence is CASSFPGREGANVLTF. The CDR3 DNA reads as TGTGCCAGCAGCTTTCCGGGCCGTGAGGGGGCCAACGTCCTGACTTTC.

Many counts were recorded for this clonotype. This chain links TRBV4-3 with TRBJ1-1, with D uncertain. Germline assignment: CDR1 LGHNA and CDR2 YSLEER. The CDR3 spans 13 residues. V gave up 2 bases and J gave up 1 base, with 5 bases separating them. CDR3 in DNA: TGCGCCAGCAGCCAAACAGCGAACACTGAAGCTTTCTTT. Translating it yields CASSQTANTEAFF.

This clonotype was seen repeatedly, ten times or more. The J gene is TRBJ2-7, the V gene TRBV20-1, with TRBD1 matching over 12 bases. The CDR3 has 13 residues. The V segment lost 3 bases and the J segment 7 bases; nucleotides outside the gene matches: 4. Germline CDR1 is DFQATT and CDR2 is SNEGSKA (reference sequence). The DNA of the CDR3 is TGCAGTGCTAGTGGGACAGGGGGCAAGGAGCAGTACTTC. Translated, it gives CSASGTGGKEQYF.